What follows is one T cell receptor (beta chain) and its context. What it binds is not known. This sample is drawn from a study of blood T cells in healthy people across ages. The V gene lost 6 bases and the J gene lost 2 bases, with 17 bases spanning the gap. There are 16 residues in the CDR3. Study observations and caveats: The study could not conclusively compare naive and antigen-experienced cells, given its unsorted PBMCs. Expanded clonotype shifts may have been confounded, as the donors had an unknown CMV status. Versus aged donors, long-lived donors had higher diversity and more naive CD4+ cells.

PCR was performed a second time for roughly 7 to 12 cycles using a sample-barcoded 5' primer and a J-beta primer mix. In TCRdb, the 5' RACE reads were re-called with MiXCR into one record per CDR3 protein. The sample yields 1.5 million to 1.9 million distinct CDR3 sequences, about 45% seen once. The specimen was blood. The rearrangement links TRBV12-3 or TRBV12-4 to TRBJ1-5, with a possible D match to TRBD1 (6 bases). The source is a woman aged 18-35 years in good health. This CDR3 reads CASRQGHLMGNQPQHF. The CDR3 DNA is TGTGCCAGCAGACAGGGTCATTTAATGGGCAATCAGCCCCAGCATTTT.